This T cell receptor (beta chain) was sequenced during a study of shared clonotypes between healthy human individuals. Subsets obtained from CD4+ cells comprised CD45RA+ naive and CD45RA-negative memory cells. Study-wide findings and caveats: It was only blood that was sampled, and tissue repertoires likely differ.

Sorted-subset replicate PCRs used 150 to 200 ng DNA, about 30,000 T cell genomes. TCRdb's copy holds only in-frame clones and misses some; the assay was immunoSEQ multiplex PCR. Seen here are some 680,000 clones, around three quarters observed once, and the top ten hold roughly 2%. Germline CDR1 reads SNHLY; CDR2 reads FYNNEI. The CDR3 is 14 residues long. With 8 bases clipped from V and 5 bases from J, the junction kept 7 bases outside the gene matches. This clone has a handful of counts. What it recognizes is unknown. The chain carries TRBV2 and TRBJ2-5, with 11 positions matching TRBD2. The sequencing input was memory CD4+ T cells sorted from blood. Described subset: CD45RA-negative fraction. The clonotype was recovered from a woman in her twenties or thirties in good health. CDR3 loop: CASLVAGGFETQYF. Here the CDR3 DNA reads TGTGCCAGCCTAGTAGCGGGAGGGTTCGAGACCCAGTACTTC.